The clone carrying this T cell receptor beta chain was observed a handful of times. V lost 1 base, J lost 7 bases, and 10 bases lay in between. The length of the CDR3 is 14 residues. The germline V gene has CDR1 KGHDR and CDR2 SFDVKD. Unique molecular identifier tags were affixed to discrete cDNA molecules. TCRdb ran MiXCR on the 5' RACE reads and lists one entry per CDR3 protein. The sample carries roughly 97,000 distinct CDR3 sequences, 9.5% to 11% recorded once. This sample stems from a study of early T cells in non-severe SARS-CoV-2 infection. The genes are TRBV24-1 and TRBJ2-1, with D perhaps TRBD2 (6 bases). Specimen: whole blood, collected at baseline. This TCR was sampled from an adult who was a healthcare worker with PCR-confirmed SARS-CoV-2 infection or an uninfected control (not recorded which). The CDR3 sequence: CATSDFRDLNEQFF. The CDR3 nucleotides are TGTGCCACCAGTGATTTCCGGGACTTAAATGAGCAGTTCTTC.